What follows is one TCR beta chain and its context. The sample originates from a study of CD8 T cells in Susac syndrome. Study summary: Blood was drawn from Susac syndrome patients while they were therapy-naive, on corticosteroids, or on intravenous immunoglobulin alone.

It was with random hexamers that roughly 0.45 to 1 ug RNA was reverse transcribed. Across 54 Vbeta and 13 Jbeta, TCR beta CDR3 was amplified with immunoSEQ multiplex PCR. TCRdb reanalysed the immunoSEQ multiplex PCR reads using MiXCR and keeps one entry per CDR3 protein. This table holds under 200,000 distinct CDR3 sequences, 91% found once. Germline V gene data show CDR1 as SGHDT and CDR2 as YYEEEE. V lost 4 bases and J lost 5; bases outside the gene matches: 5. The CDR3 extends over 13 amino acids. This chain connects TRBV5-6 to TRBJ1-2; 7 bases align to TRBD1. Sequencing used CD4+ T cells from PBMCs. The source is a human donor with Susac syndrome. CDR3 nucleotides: TGTGCCAGCAGCCGAGGGACAGTATATGGCTACACCTTC. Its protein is CASSRGTVYGYTF. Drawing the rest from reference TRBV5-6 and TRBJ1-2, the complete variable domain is DAGVTQSPTHLIKTRGQQVTLRCSPKSGHDTVSWYQQALGQGPQFIFQYYEEEERQRGNFPDRFSGHQFPNYSSELNVNALLLGDSALYLCASSRGTVYGYTFGSGTRLTVV.